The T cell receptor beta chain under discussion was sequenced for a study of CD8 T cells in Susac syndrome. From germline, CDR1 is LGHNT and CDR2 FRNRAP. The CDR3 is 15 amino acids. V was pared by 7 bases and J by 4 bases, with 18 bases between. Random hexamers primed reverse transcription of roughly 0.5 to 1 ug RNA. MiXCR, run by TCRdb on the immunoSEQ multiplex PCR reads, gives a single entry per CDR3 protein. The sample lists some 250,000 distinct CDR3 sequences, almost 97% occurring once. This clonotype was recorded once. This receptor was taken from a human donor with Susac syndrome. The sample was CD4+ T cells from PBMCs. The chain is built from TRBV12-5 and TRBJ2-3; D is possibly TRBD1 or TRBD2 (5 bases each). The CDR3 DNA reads TGTGCTAGTGCCCAAGGGACGGCGAACCCAGATACGCAGTATTTT. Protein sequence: CASAQGTANPDTQYF.